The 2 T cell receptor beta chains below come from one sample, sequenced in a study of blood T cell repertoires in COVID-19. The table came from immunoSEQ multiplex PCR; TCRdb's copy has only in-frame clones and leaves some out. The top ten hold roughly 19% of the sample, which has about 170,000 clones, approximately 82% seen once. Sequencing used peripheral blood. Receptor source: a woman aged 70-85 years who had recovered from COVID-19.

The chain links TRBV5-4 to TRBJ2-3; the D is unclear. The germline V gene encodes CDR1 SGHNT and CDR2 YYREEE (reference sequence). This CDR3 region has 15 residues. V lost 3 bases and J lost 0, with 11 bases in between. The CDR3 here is CASSSWAASTDTQYF. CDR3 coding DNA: TGTGCCAGCAGCTCCTGGGCTGCGAGCACAGATACGCAGTATTTT.

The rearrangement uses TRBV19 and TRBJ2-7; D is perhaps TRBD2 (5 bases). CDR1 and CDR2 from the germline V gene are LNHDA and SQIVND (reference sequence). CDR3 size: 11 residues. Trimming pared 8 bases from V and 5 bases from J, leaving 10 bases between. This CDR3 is CASFSGNEQYF. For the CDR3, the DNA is TGTGCCAGTTTCTCGGGGAACGAGCAGTACTTC.